Shown below are 4 T cell receptor beta chains from a single sample sequenced in a study of CD8 T cells in ankylosing spondylitis. Broader study findings: A motif of eight highly homologous TCR beta variants was seen as apparently characteristic of ankylosing spondylitis blood.

Each CDR3 protein gets one entry after TCRdb re-called the 5' RACE reads with MiXCR. The sample contains about 750,000 distinct CDR3 sequences, around a fifth of which appear only once. Their specific antigens are unknown. The specimen sequenced was blood, either unsorted or a sorted T cell fraction (not recorded which). The receptor source for this set is a male donor with ankylosing spondylitis.

The chain couples TRBV9 to TRBJ2-7; perhaps D is TRBD1 or TRBD2 (7 bases each). V dropped 3 bases and J dropped 6 bases, with 16 bases sitting between them. Germline lookup yields CDR1 SGDLS and CDR2 YYNGEE. The CDR3 has 14 amino acids. CDR3 bases: TGTGCCAGCAGCGCAATGACAGGGAGGGGCGAGCAGTACTTC. Its translation: CASSAMTGRGEQYF.

The chain couples TRBV20-1 to TRBJ2-7, with 7 nucleotides matching TRBD2. This CDR3 is built from 14 residues. V lost 5 bases to trimming and J lost 0 bases; unmatched junction nucleotides: 7. CDR1 is DFQATT and CDR2 is SNEGSKA in the germline V gene (reference sequence). In DNA, the CDR3 is TGCAGTGCTGCCGGGACTAACCCCTCCTACGAGCAGTACTTC. Its protein product is CSAAGTNPSYEQYF.

This sequence joins TRBV3-1 and TRBJ1-6; TRBD1 matches at 9 bases. The junction had 5 bases not matched to a gene; V was cut back by 1 base and J by 10 bases. This CDR3 is built from 15 residues. Germline CDR1 LGHDT, CDR2 YNNKEL (reference sequence). The CDR3 loop reads CASSQGDRVFSPLHF. The CDR3 DNA follows: TGTGCCAGCAGCCAAGGGGACAGGGTCTTCTCACCCCTCCACTTT.

The V call is TRBV28, the J call TRBJ2-1; 8 bases map to TRBD2. CDR1 and CDR2 (germline): MDHEN, SYDVKM. V lost 1 base to trimming and J lost 4 bases; unmatched junction nucleotides: 9. CDR3 length: 17 residues. The CDR3 region has the DNA TGTGCCAGCAGTTTATTGGCGGGAGGCTCCGGTTACAATGAGCAGTTCTTC. Its translation: CASSLLAGGSGYNEQFF.